These 24 T cell receptor beta chains share one sample of origin, sequenced in a study of cytomegalovirus exposure and HLA in healthy donors. Researchers ran the PCR with 60 Vbeta and 13 Jbeta primers. The repertoire was sequenced with immunoSEQ multiplex PCR; TCRdb's copy has only in-frame clones and lacks some. The sample has over 110,000 clones, more than 75% seen once. Sequenced input: PBMCs. These receptors were collected from a woman between 40 and 55 years old in good health and CMV-seropositive.

This clone was seen only a few times. This sequence joins TRBV5-1 and TRBJ1-1; the D gene is possibly TRBD1 (6 bases). The CDR3 has 13 amino acids. Germline lookup yields CDR1 SGHRS and CDR2 YFSETQ. Trimming took off 3 bases at V and 11 bases at J, with 17 bases between the two ends. In DNA form, the CDR3 reads TGCGCCAGCAGCTCTCCCCAGGGGAAGGTGGCTTTCTTT. Translated: CASSSPQGKVAFF.

To note about this clone: The germline gene is not matched at one end of the junction; a read error may be the cause. The genes are TRBV7-9 and TRBJ2-1; 11 bases map to TRBD2. There are 18 residues in the CDR3. Germline V CDR1 and CDR2: SEHNR, FQNEAQ (reference sequence). The chain's CDR3 is CSSSSTLGGLAAYNEQFF. DNA for the CDR3: TGTTCCAGCAGCTCGACCCTTGGGGGACTAGCGGCCTACAATGAGCAGTTCTTC. Full variable domain (missing parts from reference TRBV7-9 and TRBJ2-1): DTGVSQNPRHKITKRGQNVTFRCDPISEHNRLYWYRQTLGQGPEFLTYFQNEAQLEKSRLLSDRFSAERPKGSFSTLEIQRTEQGDSAMYLCSSSSTLGGLAAYNEQFFGPGTRLTVL.

The rearrangement links TRBV5-1 to TRBJ2-7; a possible D gene is TRBD2 (7 bases). Looked up from germline, CDR1 is SGHRS and CDR2 is YFSETQ. The CDR3 length is 14 residues. V lost 4 bases to trimming and J lost 6 bases, with 17 bases between them. The CDR3 DNA reads as TGCGCCAGCAGCGAAGGGGGGGTCCGCCGCGAGCAGTACTTC. Its translation is CASSEGGVRREQYF.

The J gene is TRBJ2-7, the V gene TRBV6-5; 7 nucleotides align to TRBD1. The V segment lost 5 bases and the J segment 4 bases; nucleotides outside the gene matches: 11. The CDR3 contains 15 residues. CDR1 and CDR2 (germline): MNHEY, SVGAGI. The CDR3 sequence: CASSLTRDSIYEQYF. The CDR3 bases are TGTGCCAGCAGTCTAACCCGGGACAGCATATACGAGCAGTACTTC.

The chain carries TRBV6-5 and TRBJ2-7, with 7 bases matching TRBD2. The germline gives CDR1 MNHEY, CDR2 SVGAGI. V shed 6 bases, J shed 2 bases, and the junction held 4 bases outside the gene matches. The CDR3 has 13 amino acids. Here the CDR3 DNA reads TGTGCCAGCAGCCCGACTAGCCCCTACGAGCAGTACTTC. Translating it yields CASSPTSPYEQYF.

The chain combines TRBV5-1 with TRBJ1-6; the match to TRBD1 covers 7 bases. Germline V gives CDR1 SGHRS, CDR2 YFSETQ. V was pared by 7 bases and J by 6 bases, with 10 bases of the junction left unmatched. This CDR3 is 15 amino acids long. The CDR3 loop is CASAEQGSGNSPLHF. In nucleotides, the CDR3 is TGCGCCAGCGCGGAACAGGGGTCAGGTAATTCACCCCTCCACTTT.

The rearrangement links TRBV30 to TRBJ1-5; 8 bases align to TRBD1. The CDR3 length is 13 residues. Looked up from germline, CDR1 is GTSNPN and CDR2 is SVGIG (reference sequence). Trimming removed 2 bases from V and 5 bases from J; junction bases left unmatched: 2. The CDR3 DNA sequence: TGTGCCTGGAGTACACAGGGGGATCAGCCCCAGCATTTT. Translation gives CAWSTQGDQPQHF. The whole variable domain, filled in from reference TRBV30 and TRBJ1-5, reads SQTIHQWPATLVQPVGSPLSLECTVEGTSNPNLYWYRQAAGRGLQLLFYSVGIGQISSEVPQNLSASRPQDRQFILSSKKLLLSDSGFYLCAWSTQGDQPQHFGDGTRLSIL.

The gene calls are TRBV6-6 and TRBJ1-3; no clear D gene. V lost 5 bases, J lost 2 bases, and 10 bases lay in between. The germline V gene has CDR1 MNHNY and CDR2 SVGAGI (reference sequence). The CDR3 extends over 14 amino acids. The CDR3: CASSRTRAGNTIYF. CDR3 coding DNA: TGTGCCAGCAGTAGGACGCGGGCTGGAAACACCATATATTTT.

The chain employs TRBV4-1 and TRBJ2-3; perhaps TRBD2 as D (7 bases). CDR3 length equals 17 residues. The V gene lost 2 bases and the J gene lost 2 bases, with 17 bases spanning the gap. Germline V gives CDR1 MGHRA, CDR2 YSYEKL. In nucleotides, the CDR3 is TGCGCCAGCAGCCAATCCTCCCCGGGGGGCGACACAGATACGCAGTATTTT. Its protein product is CASSQSSPGGDTDTQYF.

V and J are TRBV6-5 and TRBJ2-4; 8 bases map to TRBD2. The CDR3 covers 14 residues. The germline CDR1 and CDR2 sequences are MNHEY and SVGAGI. J was trimmed by 5 bases and V by 8 bases; bases with no gene match: 8. The CDR3 DNA is TGTGCCAGCGGGCGGGGGGTCGGAGAAAACATTCAGTACTTC. Translation: CASGRGVGENIQYF.

The chain couples TRBV5-1 to TRBJ2-1, with D maybe TRBD2 (6 bases). This CDR3 has 15 amino acids. From germline, CDR1 is SGHRS and CDR2 YFSETQ. Deletions cut 5 bases from V and 0 bases from J, with 12 bases between. The CDR3, as DNA: TGCGCCAGCAGTTTAGCGGACCGCTCCTACAATGAGCAGTTCTTC. Translating it yields CASSLADRSYNEQFF.

The chain links TRBV6-5 to TRBJ2-7; D gene ambiguous. V dropped 0 bases and J dropped 2 bases, with 14 bases sitting between them. Germline values: CDR1 MNHEY, CDR2 SVGAGI. The CDR3 runs to 16 residues. The CDR3 nucleotides are TGTGCCAGCAGTTACTCGCTATTAGCAACGGCCTACGAGCAGTACTTC. It is translated as CASSYSLLATAYEQYF.

This clone was counted once. The V call is TRBV29-1, the J call TRBJ1-3; tentatively, D is TRBD1 (5 bases). The CDR3 has 15 amino acids. V shed 7 bases and J shed 2 bases, with 18 bases lying between them. Germline V gene lookup returns CDR1 SQVTM and CDR2 ANQGSEA. CDR3 bases: TGCAGCGCCGGGGGATTTGCAGGGACTGGAAACACCATATATTTT. It specifies CSAGGFAGTGNTIYF.

The chain uses TRBV4-1 and TRBJ1-3; D is perhaps TRBD1 (6 bases). This CDR3 is built from 15 residues. Between the trimmed V and J ends, which lost 0 bases and 4 bases, there was a span of 10 bases. Germline V gene data show CDR1 as MGHRA and CDR2 as YSYEKL. For the CDR3, the DNA is TGCGCCAGCAGCCAAGATCAGGGGTCCGGAAACACCATATATTTT. Translated: CASSQDQGSGNTIYF.

The J gene is TRBJ2-2, the V gene TRBV29-1; 9 positions agree with TRBD2. The trim removed 0 bases at V and 4 bases at J, leaving 6 bases unmatched. Germline assignment: CDR1 SQVTM and CDR2 ANQGSEA. The CDR3 extends over 16 amino acids. The CDR3 protein is CSVEDPGLAFTGELFF. The CDR3, as DNA: TGCAGCGTTGAAGACCCGGGACTAGCTTTCACCGGGGAGCTGTTTTTT.

The V and J genes are TRBV30 and TRBJ1-3, with D maybe TRBD1 (6 bases). Germline CDR1 reads GTSNPN; CDR2 reads SVGIG (reference sequence). This CDR3 is 13 amino acids long. Trimming cost V 1 base and J 6 bases, with 10 bases left between them. The DNA of the CDR3 is TGTGCCTGGAGTGCGACAGGAAAAAACACCATATATTTT. Residues: CAWSATGKNTIYF.

The J gene is TRBJ2-1, the V gene TRBV7-9, with 9 bases that match TRBD1. There are 17 residues in the CDR3. The trim removed 4 bases at V and 4 bases at J, leaving 11 bases unmatched. The germline V gene has CDR1 SEHNR and CDR2 FQNEAQ (reference sequence). The CDR3 loop is CASSSSPQTGGYNEQFF. CDR3 nucleotide sequence: TGTGCCAGCAGCTCCTCACCCCAGACAGGGGGTTACAATGAGCAGTTCTTC.

This rearrangement joins TRBV6-1 to TRBJ1-2, with D perhaps TRBD1 (6 bases). Germline loops: CDR1 MNHNS, CDR2 SASEGT. The CDR3 has 15 residues. Trimming shortened V by 0 bases and J by 8 bases, and 16 bases separated the two germline ends. The CDR3 DNA is TGTGCCAGCAGTGAAGCGGGCAGGGGAGTGTACGGCTACACCTTC. Translating it yields CASSEAGRGVYGYTF.

This rearrangement joins TRBV6-6 to TRBJ2-7, with 9 bases aligning to TRBD1. Unmatched junction bases numbered 7, after V lost 2 bases and J lost 2 bases. This CDR3 is built from 16 residues. The germline CDR1 and CDR2 sequences are MNHNY and SVGAGI (reference sequence). For the CDR3, the DNA is TGTGCCAGCAGTTACGACAGGGGGGTGACTGCCTACGAGCAGTACTTC. Its translation is CASSYDRGVTAYEQYF.

This clone came up a few times. The chain joins TRBV7-8 to TRBJ1-5; 7 bases fit TRBD1. Germline CDR1 reads SGHVS; CDR2 reads FQNEAQ. CDR3 length equals 13 residues. Trimming at V came to 5 bases and at J to 5 bases, leaving 3 bases not matched to a gene. The CDR3 loop reads CASSQGQHQPQHF. In DNA form, the CDR3 reads TGTGCCAGCAGCCAGGGACAGCATCAGCCCCAGCATTTT.

The chain joins TRBV19 to TRBJ2-5, with 9 bases matching TRBD1. This CDR3 comprises 14 residues. Germline V gene sequence: CDR1 LNHDA, CDR2 SQIVND (reference sequence). V shed 3 bases and J 7 bases; nucleotides not matched to a gene: 6. The DNA for the CDR3 is TGTGCCAGTAGTATCCGGGACAGGGAGGGGACCCAGTACTTC. The encoded protein is CASSIRDREGTQYF.

The rearrangement uses TRBV5-1 and TRBJ2-1, with 7 nucleotides matching TRBD2. Germline V gene data show CDR1 as SGHRS and CDR2 as YFSETQ. There are 15 residues in the CDR3. The ends lost 4 bases at V and 2 bases at J; junction bases unmatched: 6. The CDR3 DNA reads as TGCGCCAGCAGCACCCGGGGGGAGACCTACAATGAGCAGTTCTTC. Protein: CASSTRGETYNEQFF.

The gene calls are TRBV5-1 and TRBJ2-2; D is possibly TRBD1 (6 bases). Per germline, CDR1 SGHRS and CDR2 YFSETQ. The CDR3 contains 16 residues. Trimming shortened V by 0 bases and J by 4 bases, and 13 bases separated the two germline ends. CDR3 DNA: TGCGCCAGCAGCTTGGTGTCAGGGGCTGGCACCGGGGAGCTGTTTTTT. As protein: CASSLVSGAGTGELFF. Looking up the rest from reference TRBV5-1 and TRBJ2-2 gives the full variable domain: KAGVTQTPRYLIKTRGQQVTLSCSPISGHRSVSWYQQTPGQGLQFLFEYFSETQRNKGNFPGRFSGRQFSNSRSEMNVSTLELGDSALYLCASSLVSGAGTGELFFGEGSRLTVL.

This clone was observed a single time. CDR3 loop: CAWSGPDRGRMGETQYF. DNA for the CDR3: TGTGCCTGGAGTGGTCCGGACAGGGGGCGGATGGGAGAGACCCAGTACTTC. The V call is TRBV30, the J call TRBJ2-5, with 11 bases matching TRBD1. Trimming at V came to 1 base and at J to 4 bases, leaving 11 bases not matched to a gene. Germline CDR1 reads GTSNPN; CDR2 reads SVGIG (reference sequence). The CDR3 loop spans 17 amino acids. The full variable domain, with the rest looked up from reference TRBV30 and TRBJ2-5, is SQTIHQWPATLVQPVGSPLSLECTVEGTSNPNLYWYRQAAGRGLQLLFYSVGIGQISSEVPQNLSASRPQDRQFILSSKKLLLSDSGFYLCAWSGPDRGRMGETQYFGPGTRLLVL.